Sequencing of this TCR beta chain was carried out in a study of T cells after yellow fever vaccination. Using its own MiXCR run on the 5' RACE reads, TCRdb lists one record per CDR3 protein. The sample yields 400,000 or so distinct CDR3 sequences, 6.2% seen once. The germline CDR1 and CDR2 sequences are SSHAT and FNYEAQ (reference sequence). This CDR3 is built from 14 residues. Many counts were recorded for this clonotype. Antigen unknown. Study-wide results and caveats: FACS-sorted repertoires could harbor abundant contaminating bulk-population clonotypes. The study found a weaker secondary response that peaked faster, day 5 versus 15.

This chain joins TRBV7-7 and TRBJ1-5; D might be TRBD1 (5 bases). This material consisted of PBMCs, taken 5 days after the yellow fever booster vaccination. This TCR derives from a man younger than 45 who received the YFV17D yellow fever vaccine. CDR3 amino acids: CARDSDYSNQPQHF. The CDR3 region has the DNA TGTGCGAGAGACAGCGATTATAGCAATCAGCCCCAGCATTTT.